This TCR beta chain was observed in a study of regulatory T cells in long-lasting Graves disease. Whole-study findings and limits: Having few samples may have compromised the accuracy. Repertoires from persistent disease leaned toward TRBV28, TRBJ1-2 and TRBJ2-5.

This clonotype came up a few times. No antigen is known for it. Time point given: newly diagnosed GD, antithyroid drugs for less than 3 months. PBMCs were the source of the RNA used for TCR sequencing. Through Arm-PCR of CDR3 regions and iRepertoire HTBI primers, TCR beta libraries were built. TCRdb analysed the multiplex PCR reads with MiXCR anew, one entry per CDR3 protein. The sample contains fewer than 650,000 distinct CDR3 sequences, 15% to 20% of which appear only once. Between the trimmed V and J ends, which lost 0 bases and 2 bases, there was a span of 16 bases. CDR1 DFQATT and CDR2 SNEGSKA come from the germline V gene (reference sequence). The CDR3 runs to 16 residues. Separately, the same data were catalogued under a study of T cells in Graves' hyperthyroidism and ophthalmopathy.

The specimen was peripheral blood mononuclear cells (PBMCs), collected at new diagnosis, from a patient treated with antithyroid drugs. This TCR derives from a man aged 18 to 29 with Graves disease. This chain links TRBV20-1 with TRBJ1-2, with D perhaps TRBD1 (5 bases). This CDR3 reads CSARDPGNPKNYGYTF. In DNA form, the CDR3 reads TGCAGTGCTAGAGATCCAGGGAACCCAAAAAACTATGGCTACACCTTC.